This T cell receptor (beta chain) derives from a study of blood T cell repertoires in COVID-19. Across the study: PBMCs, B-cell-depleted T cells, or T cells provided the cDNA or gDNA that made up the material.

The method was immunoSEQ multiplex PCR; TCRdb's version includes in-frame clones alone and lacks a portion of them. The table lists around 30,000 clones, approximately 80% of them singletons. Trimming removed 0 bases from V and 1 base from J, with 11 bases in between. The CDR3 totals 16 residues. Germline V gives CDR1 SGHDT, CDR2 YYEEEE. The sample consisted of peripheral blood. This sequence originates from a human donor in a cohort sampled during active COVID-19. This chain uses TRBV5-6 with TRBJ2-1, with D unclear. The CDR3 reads CASSLGAFRSYNEQFF. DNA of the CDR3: TGTGCCAGCAGCTTGGGTGCGTTCAGGTCCTACAATGAGCAGTTCTTC.